The rows below give T cell receptor beta chains drawn from one sample of a study of blood T cells in healthy people across ages. TCRdb analysed the 5' RACE reads with MiXCR anew, one entry per CDR3 protein. The sample shows 1.8 million or so distinct CDR3 sequences, 39% of them seen only once. The sample taken for sequencing was blood. The receptors originated from a human donor in good health. The CDR3 runs from the conserved cysteine through the conserved F or W.

cdr3_aa	v_call	j_call
CAISETASLGNQPQHF	TRBV10-3	TRBJ1-5
CGTSRTQSRFILTANYGYTF	TRBV15	TRBJ1-2
CATSERLAGGYHEQFF	TRBV24-1	TRBJ2-1
CSAPHGNTEAFF	TRBV20-1	TRBJ1-1
CSVSTGGANGETQYF	TRBV29-1	TRBJ2-5
CASSYSIRATEAFF	TRBV6-2/TRBV6-3	TRBJ1-1
CASSYANSGTGGETQYF	TRBV6-6	TRBJ2-5
CASSASGLAGVNTDTQYF	TRBV9	TRBJ2-3
CASSLPAGVETQYF	TRBV18	TRBJ2-5
CSVDSDRGRTEAFF	TRBV29-1	TRBJ1-1
CASSLAPGYGEAFF	TRBV7-2	TRBJ1-1
CASSQMTGSQPQHF	TRBV28	TRBJ1-5
CASSRLTGIEVGNYGYTF	TRBV6-1	TRBJ1-2
CASSRSPEDGYTF	TRBV2	TRBJ1-2
CASSQETGVYGYTF	TRBV4-2	TRBJ1-2
CASSPWGGESYEQYF	TRBV7-3	TRBJ2-7
CASSPSGRVEDTQYF	TRBV12-3/TRBV12-4	TRBJ2-3
CASSLTGSGAYEQYF	TRBV7-2	TRBJ2-7
CSVEAYRDYGYTF	TRBV29-1	TRBJ1-2
CASSDRTGVDGYTF	TRBV7-8	TRBJ1-2
CASGMPTDDGCTDTQYF	TRBV12-5	TRBJ2-3
CATSRPDRSYGYTF	TRBV15	TRBJ1-2
CASSLVQGVVNEQFF	TRBV7-9	TRBJ2-1
CVSSGTGAGQETQYF	TRBV7-8	TRBJ2-5
CASSSMGGDRSYNEQFF	TRBV5-6	TRBJ2-1
CASSPVTGFGTDTQYF	TRBV12-3/TRBV12-4	TRBJ2-3
CATTGSVGEKLFF	TRBV10-3	TRBJ1-4
CASSHLPGFGDYNEQFF	TRBV3-1	TRBJ2-1
CASSATAGRTEAFF	TRBV9	TRBJ1-1
CASSIETGEADYEQYF	TRBV13	TRBJ2-7
CSATWNTEAFF	TRBV20-1	TRBJ1-1
CASSLDRGHTGELFF	TRBV7-2	TRBJ2-2
CASSQGPGQGHNEQFF	TRBV4-1	TRBJ2-1
CASSSQERETQYF	TRBV5-6	TRBJ2-5
CASSYRLRDHREPQHF	TRBV6-6	TRBJ1-5
CASSQEIGDRHTGNTIYF	TRBV4-3	TRBJ1-3
CASSGPGTAYGYTF	TRBV6-6	TRBJ1-2
CASSYLRNEQFF	TRBV6-2/TRBV6-3	TRBJ2-1
CASTSDPQGPHEQFF	TRBV5-1	TRBJ2-1
CSVGYGDEAFF	TRBV29-1	TRBJ1-1
CASSEGGMIGPQHF	TRBV10-2	TRBJ1-5
CASSITGGTDTNYGYTF	TRBV11-1	TRBJ1-2
CASSLVGKETQYF	TRBV5-1	TRBJ2-5
CAGSPRTGKETQYF	TRBV5-1	TRBJ2-5
CSARGPGMKEEQYF	TRBV20-1	TRBJ2-7
CASSQDRAPSYEQYF	TRBV4-3	TRBJ2-7
CSARRWGGPDTQYF	TRBV20-1	TRBJ2-3
CASDEGSGGPKFF	TRBV5-1	TRBJ2-1
CASKGQLSSPLHF	TRBV12-3/TRBV12-4	TRBJ1-6
CASSFTSPYEQYF	TRBV12-3/TRBV12-4	TRBJ2-7
CASSLQLLAGYEQYF	TRBV4-3	TRBJ2-7
CSARDSLAGRQETQYF	TRBV20-1	-
CASTREDTQYF	TRBV2	TRBJ2-3
CASRWGDTQYF	TRBV12-3/TRBV12-4	TRBJ2-3
CASSLGTATGANVLTF	TRBV5-1	TRBJ2-6
CASKQGNYGYTF	TRBV19	TRBJ1-2
CASSPTETYEQYF	TRBV6-2/TRBV6-3	TRBJ2-7
CSARGRDLYNEQFF	TRBV20-1	TRBJ2-1